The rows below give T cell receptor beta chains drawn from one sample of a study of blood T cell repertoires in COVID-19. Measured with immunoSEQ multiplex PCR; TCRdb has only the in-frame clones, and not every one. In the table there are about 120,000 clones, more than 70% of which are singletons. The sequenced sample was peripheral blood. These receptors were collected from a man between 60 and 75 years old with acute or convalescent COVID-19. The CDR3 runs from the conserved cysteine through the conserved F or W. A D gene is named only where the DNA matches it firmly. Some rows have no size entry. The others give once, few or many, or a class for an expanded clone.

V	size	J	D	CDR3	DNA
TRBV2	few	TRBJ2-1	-	CASSLEESSYNEQFF	TGTGCCAGCAGTTTGGAGGAAAGCTCCTACAATGAGCAGTTCTTC
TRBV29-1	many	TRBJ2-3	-	CSVESGASTDTQYF	TGCAGCGTGGAGAGCGGCGCTAGCACAGATACGCAGTATTTT
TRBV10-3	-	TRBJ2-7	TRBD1	CAISKQGADEQYF	TGTGCCATCAGTAAACAGGGGGCAGACGAGCAGTACTTC
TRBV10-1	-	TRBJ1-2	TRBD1	CASRAGQGEYYGYTF	TGCGCCAGCAGGGCGGGACAGGGTGAGTACTATGGCTACACCTTC
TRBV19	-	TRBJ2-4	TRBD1	CASSMGTGENIQYF	TGTGCCAGTAGTATGGGGACAGGGGAAAACATTCAGTACTTC
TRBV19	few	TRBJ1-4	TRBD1	CASSRQGSNEKLFF	TGTGCCAGTAGTCGACAGGGATCTAATGAAAAACTGTTTTTT
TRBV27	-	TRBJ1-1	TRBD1	CASSPLQGAITEAFF	TGTGCCAGCAGTCCTCTACAGGGGGCGATCACTGAAGCTTTCTTT
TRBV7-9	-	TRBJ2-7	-	CASSLEGQSYEQYF	TGTGCCAGCAGCTTGGAAGGACAGAGTTACGAGCAGTACTTC
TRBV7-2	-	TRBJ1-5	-	CASSPPTGMGNQPQHF	TGTGCCAGCAGCCCACCCACCGGGATGGGCAATCAGCCCCAGCATTTT
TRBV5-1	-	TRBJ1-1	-	CASSVLGGLNTEAFF	TGCGCCAGCTCTGTACTCGGAGGGCTGAACACTGAAGCTTTCTTT
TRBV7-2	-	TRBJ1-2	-	CASSLAQGSTGYTF	TGTGCCAGCAGCTTAGCGCAGGGTTCAACTGGCTACACCTTC
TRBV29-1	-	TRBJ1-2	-	CSVWSGLTGYTF	TGCAGCGTTTGGTCCGGACTAACTGGCTACACCTTC
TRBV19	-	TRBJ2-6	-	CASTPGGANVLTF	TGTGCCAGTACCCCCGGTGGGGCCAACGTCCTGACTTTC
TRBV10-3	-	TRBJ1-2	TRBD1	CAISGQGEAYGYTF	TGTGCCATCAGTGGACAGGGAGAGGCCTATGGCTACACCTTC
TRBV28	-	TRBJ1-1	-	CASSLGGRGNTEAFF	TGTGCCAGCAGTTTAGGGGGCCGAGGGAACACTGAAGCTTTCTTT